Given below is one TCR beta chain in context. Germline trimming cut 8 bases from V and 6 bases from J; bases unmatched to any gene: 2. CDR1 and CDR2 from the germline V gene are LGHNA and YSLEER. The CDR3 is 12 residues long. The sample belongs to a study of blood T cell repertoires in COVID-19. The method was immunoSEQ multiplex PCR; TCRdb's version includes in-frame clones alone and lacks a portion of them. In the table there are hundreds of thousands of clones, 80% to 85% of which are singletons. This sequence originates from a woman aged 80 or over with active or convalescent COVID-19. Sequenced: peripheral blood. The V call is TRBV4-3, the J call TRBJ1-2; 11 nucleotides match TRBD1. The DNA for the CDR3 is TGCGCCAGCGGACAGGGGGCGCATGGCTACACCTTC. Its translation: CASGQGAHGYTF.